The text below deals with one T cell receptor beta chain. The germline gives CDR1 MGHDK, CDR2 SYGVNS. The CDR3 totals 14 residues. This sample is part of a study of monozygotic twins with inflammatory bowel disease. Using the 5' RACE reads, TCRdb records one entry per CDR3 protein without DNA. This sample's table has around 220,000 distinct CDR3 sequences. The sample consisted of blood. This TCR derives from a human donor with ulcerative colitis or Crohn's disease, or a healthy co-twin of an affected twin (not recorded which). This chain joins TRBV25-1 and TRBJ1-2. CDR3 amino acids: CASSRPGSNYGYTF.